The 30 T cell receptor beta chains reported below all come from one sample, sequenced in a study of identical twins. TCRdb passed the 5' RACE reads through MiXCR, listing each CDR3 protein once. The sample records about 1.7 million distinct CDR3 sequences, roughly 35% being singletons. The source material was cord blood. Receptors were obtained from a newborn girl in good health.

This clonotype came up once. The V and J genes are TRBV21-1 and TRBJ2-5; TRBD1 reflects the table's D call only, with no check against the DNA. TRBV21-1 is reported as a pseudogene. This CDR3 is 12 amino acids long. DNA of the CDR3: TGTGCCAGCCTCAGGGGAAGAGAGACCCAGTACTTC. Encoded protein: CASLRGRETQYF.

The chain carries TRBV20-1 and TRBJ2-7, with TRBD2 matching over 11 bases. The CDR3 is made up of 17 amino acids. V lost 4 bases to trimming and J lost 3 bases; unmatched junction nucleotides: 14. Germline lookup yields CDR1 DFQATT and CDR2 SNEGSKA (reference sequence). CDR3 coding DNA: TGCAGTGCTATCAGATTCCTAGCGGGGGGTTATGACTACGAGCAGTACTTC. Encoded protein: CSAIRFLAGGYDYEQYF.

This clonotype was seen a handful of times. V gene TRBV5-1 combines with J gene TRBJ2-3; TRBD2 aligns across 8 bases. Germline CDR1 is SGHRS and CDR2 is YFSETQ. This CDR3 contains 16 residues. V was pared by 1 base and J by 3 bases, with 7 bases of the junction left unmatched. CDR3 DNA: TGCGCCAGCAGCTTGCCCCAAGCGGGAGCTACAGATACGCAGTATTTT. It is translated as CASSLPQAGATDTQYF.

This clonotype was counted a few times. The chain links TRBV5-1 to TRBJ2-1; the match to TRBD2 covers 12 bases. Germline CDR1 and CDR2: SGHRS and YFSETQ. Trimming at V came to 6 bases and at J to 1 base, leaving 8 bases not matched to a gene. CDR3 length equals 17 residues. CDR3: CASTQTSGSSSYNEQFF. In nucleotides, the CDR3 is TGCGCCAGCACCCAGACTAGCGGGAGTAGTTCCTACAATGAGCAGTTCTTC.

The chain links TRBV5-1 to TRBJ2-5; unclear D gene. V dropped 5 bases and J dropped 1 base, with 12 bases sitting between them. The length of the CDR3 is 14 residues. Germline lookup yields CDR1 SGHRS and CDR2 YFSETQ. Here the CDR3 reads CASREWMAQETQYF. CDR3 sequence (DNA): TGCGCCAGCAGGGAGTGGATGGCCCAAGAGACCCAGTACTTC.

In its sample, this clonotype was seen a few times. The J gene is TRBJ2-1, the V gene TRBV28; 9 bases agree with TRBD2. J lost 0 bases, V lost 7 bases, and 4 bases had no gene match. The CDR3 loop spans 15 amino acids. The germline V gene has CDR1 MDHEN and CDR2 SYDVKM. CDR3 protein: CASKRGRGSYNEQFF. The CDR3 nucleotides read TGTGCCAGCAAACGCGGGAGGGGCTCCTACAATGAGCAGTTCTTC.

This clonotype occurred a few times. The V call is TRBV20-1, the J call TRBJ2-7; D call uncertain. Germline values: CDR1 DFQATT, CDR2 SNEGSKA (reference sequence). CDR3 length: 13 residues. Trimming left V 6 bases short and J 4 bases short, with 16 bases between. The CDR3 sequence: CSASRWLVYEQYF. In DNA form, the CDR3 reads TGCAGTGCCTCGCGGTGGCTAGTTTACGAGCAGTACTTC.

This chain uses TRBV20-1 with TRBJ2-3; possible D gene TRBD2, 5 bases. The CDR3 is 15 amino acids. Germline V gene sequence: CDR1 DFQATT, CDR2 SNEGSKA (reference sequence). V lost 6 bases to trimming and J lost 4 bases, with 20 bases between them. In DNA form, the CDR3 reads TGCAGTGCCGAGGCGGGCTCTCCCCGACCAGATACGCAGTATTTT. This sequence encodes CSAEAGSPRPDTQYF.

The V call is TRBV29-1, the J call TRBJ1-2; 9 nucleotides align to TRBD1. J lost 0 bases, V lost 4 bases, and 9 bases had no gene match. This CDR3 spans 16 amino acids. CDR1 SQVTM and CDR2 ANQGSEA come from the germline V gene. CDR3 region: CSVGGQGRGANYGYTF. CDR3 in DNA: TGCAGCGTTGGAGGACAGGGGAGAGGGGCTAACTATGGCTACACCTTC.

This clonotype was observed a few times. The J gene is TRBJ2-2, the V gene TRBV20-1, with TRBD2 identical over 11 bases. The CDR3 sequence is 15 residues long. The germline gives CDR1 DFQATT, CDR2 SNEGSKA (reference sequence). V shed 1 base, J shed 5 bases, and the junction held 3 bases outside the gene matches. This CDR3 is CSARARTSGTGELFF. CDR3 bases: TGCAGTGCTAGAGCCAGGACTAGCGGGACCGGGGAGCTGTTTTTT.

This clonotype was recorded a few times. The chain employs TRBV6-6 and TRBJ2-1, with TRBD1 as a possible D gene (6 bases). Looked up from germline, CDR1 is MNHNY and CDR2 is SVGAGI (reference sequence). With 6 bases removed from V and 9 bases from J, the gap between germline ends came to 21 bases. This CDR3 comprises 15 residues. The CDR3 region has the DNA TGTGCCAGCAGACGCGGACAGCATGGGGGTGCTGAGCAGTTCTTC. It is translated as CASRRGQHGGAEQFF.

The rearrangement joins TRBV27 to TRBJ2-5; 7 bases line up with TRBD1. Germline trimming cut 5 bases from V and 3 bases from J; bases unmatched to any gene: 9. CDR3 length: 15 amino acids. Germline CDR1 reads MNHEY; CDR2 reads SMNVEV (reference sequence). This CDR3 is CASSADRAVKETQYF. CDR3 sequence (DNA): TGTGCCAGCAGTGCCGACAGGGCGGTAAAAGAGACCCAGTACTTC.

The sample holds a few counts of this clonotype. J is TRBJ2-7 and V is TRBV20-1, with TRBD1 matching over 8 bases. After removal of 2 bases from V and 4 bases from J, the junction contained 16 bases not matched to a gene. Germline CDR1 DFQATT, CDR2 SNEGSKA (reference sequence). The CDR3 is made up of 17 amino acids. The DNA for the CDR3 is TGCAGTGCTAGAAACCCGGCGGGGACAGGTCAAAGGTACGAGCAGTACTTC. Its protein is CSARNPAGTGQRYEQYF.

In this sample, this clonotype turned up a few times. The V call is TRBV20-1, the J call TRBJ1-6; weak D call: TRBD1 (6 bases). Germline values: CDR1 DFQATT, CDR2 SNEGSKA (reference sequence). Deletions cut 2 bases from V and 0 bases from J, with 17 bases between. CDR3 length: 18 amino acids. CDR3 sequence reads: CSARSRRGHSSYNSPLHF. CDR3 coding DNA: TGCAGTGCTAGATCTCGCAGGGGCCATAGCTCCTATAATTCACCCCTCCACTTT.

The sample holds a few counts of this clonotype. The chain uses TRBV2 and TRBJ2-7, with D unclear. CDR3 length: 10 residues. Trimming took 7 bases from V and 7 from J, leaving 8 bases between them. CDR1 is SNHLY and CDR2 is FYNNEI in the germline V gene. CDR3 nucleotide sequence: TGTGCCAGCAACCCTGGGGAGCAGTACTTC. This encodes CASNPGEQYF.

This clonotype has just a few counts. J is TRBJ2-7 and V is TRBV7-8; D is unclear. The CDR3 is 15 residues long. V was pared by 0 bases and J by 9 bases, with 18 bases between. Germline CDR1 and CDR2: SGHVS and FQNEAQ. CDR3 in DNA: TGTGCCAGCAGCTTAGCCGATTACACGGAGACGGTGCAGTACTTC. This gives the protein CASSLADYTETVQYF.

The chain combines TRBV20-1 with TRBJ1-5; the D gene is possibly TRBD1 (5 bases). The CDR3 sequence is 13 residues long. The V gene lost 1 base and the J gene lost 7 bases, with 11 bases spanning the gap. Germline assignment: CDR1 DFQATT and CDR2 SNEGSKA (reference sequence). CDR3 nucleotides: TGCAGTGCTAGAGCGTGGGGGGGGCAGCCCCAGCATTTT. Translation: CSARAWGGQPQHF.

The V gene is TRBV5-1, the J gene TRBJ1-5, with a possible D match to TRBD1 (6 bases). V was pared by 4 bases and J by 0 bases, with 14 bases between. CDR1 and CDR2 (germline): SGHRS, YFSETQ. The CDR3 is 16 amino acids. The CDR3 DNA follows: TGCGCCAGCAGCCTGAACGCAGGGGATAGCAATCAGCCCCAGCATTTT. Protein product: CASSLNAGDSNQPQHF.

The chain joins TRBV27 to TRBJ2-1; 11 bases align to TRBD2. The V and J ends lost 0 bases and 7 bases, in that order; junction bases with no gene match: 11. The germline gives CDR1 MNHEY, CDR2 SMNVEV (reference sequence). This CDR3 comprises 18 residues. The CDR3 nucleotides read TGTGCCAGCAGTTTATCTCGACTAGCGGGGAGTCATACTAATGAGCAGTTCTTC. Protein sequence: CASSLSRLAGSHTNEQFF.

The chain combines TRBV3-1 with TRBJ2-3; D is unresolved. The CDR3 consists of 15 residues. Germline V gene sequence: CDR1 LGHDT, CDR2 YNNKEL (reference sequence). Between the trimmed V and J ends, which lost 2 bases and 1 base, there was a span of 10 bases. CDR3 sequence: CASSQLRQGTDTQYF. DNA for the CDR3: TGTGCCAGCAGCCAATTGAGGCAGGGCACAGATACGCAGTATTTT.

The table lists this clonotype with a few counts. V is TRBV5-1 and J is TRBJ1-1; D is perhaps TRBD1 (5 bases). The CDR3 runs to 13 residues. V was clipped by 1 base and J by 7 bases, with 11 bases between them. The germline CDR1 and CDR2 sequences are SGHRS and YFSETQ. CDR3 protein: CASSLTGRGEAFF. DNA of the CDR3: TGCGCCAGCAGCTTGACGGGACGAGGTGAAGCTTTCTTT.

This chain connects TRBV12-3 or TRBV12-4 to TRBJ1-1, with unresolved D. CDR3 length equals 15 residues. Trimming removed 6 bases at V and 7 bases at J, with 21 bases between. The CDR3 protein is CASRYRAADAREAFF. CDR3 sequence (DNA): TGTGCCAGCAGGTACCGGGCCGCAGACGCCCGTGAAGCTTTCTTT.

This clonotype was seen ten or more times. An end of the junction differs from the germline gene, which may be a read error. This chain joins TRBV5-1 and TRBJ1-2, with 8 bases aligning to TRBD1. The germline CDR1 and CDR2 sequences are SGHRS and YFSETQ. The CDR3 totals 13 residues. The CDR3 DNA reads TGTGCCAGCAGTTCCGGACAGGGCTATGGCTACACCTTC. It translates to CASSSGQGYGYTF.

The gene calls are TRBV12-3 or TRBV12-4 and TRBJ1-1; 8 bases map to TRBD1. The CDR3 length is 15 residues. Trimming cost V 8 bases and J 1 base; bases outside gene matches: 9. CDR3 sequence (DNA): TGTGCCAGCGTAAAGAGACAGGGGACGAACACTGAAGCTTTCTTT. This sequence encodes CASVKRQGTNTEAFF.

V and J are TRBV20-1 and TRBJ2-3; weak D call: TRBD2 (6 bases). The ends were cut back, 5 bases at V and 2 bases at J, with 23 bases in the middle. The germline V gene encodes CDR1 DFQATT and CDR2 SNEGSKA (reference sequence). This CDR3 spans 17 amino acids. The CDR3 region is CSALLLGLTDFTDTQYF. For the CDR3, the DNA is TGCAGTGCTCTTCTTTTGGGACTTACGGACTTCACAGATACGCAGTATTTT.

The DNA for the CDR3 is TGTGCCAGCAGCACCCGGGGTGTAGCGGGAGTCATAAATACGCAGTATTTT. Amino acids: CASSTRGVAGVINTQYF. This chain uses TRBV7-2 with TRBJ2-3; 9 nucleotides align to TRBD2. V dropped 5 bases and J dropped 7; count of bases not matched to a gene: 16. There are 17 residues in the CDR3. The germline V gene encodes CDR1 SGHTA and CDR2 FQGNSA.

The V gene is TRBV30, the J gene TRBJ2-1; 9 bases line up with TRBD1. The CDR3 spans 14 residues. The germline gives CDR1 GTSNPN, CDR2 SVGIG (reference sequence). V dropped 3 bases and J dropped 8; count of bases not matched to a gene: 8. The CDR3 is CAWSPGQGVDEQFF. CDR3 nucleotides: TGTGCCTGGAGCCCGGGACAGGGCGTTGATGAGCAGTTCTTC.

This clonotype was seen a handful of times. The gene calls are TRBV2 and TRBJ2-7; 9 nucleotides align to TRBD1. The CDR3 contains 13 residues. Unmatched junction bases numbered 4, after V lost 9 bases and J lost 1 base. Germline V CDR1 and CDR2: SNHLY, FYNNEI. The CDR3 here is CASKQGASYEQYF. The CDR3 DNA sequence: TGTGCCAGTAAACAGGGGGCGTCCTACGAGCAGTACTTC.

This clonotype occurred a few times. The chain recombines TRBV27 with TRBJ2-3; TRBD1 or TRBD2 may be the D gene (6 bases each). Trimming removed 1 base from V and 2 bases from J, with 10 bases in between. The germline V gene has CDR1 MNHEY and CDR2 SMNVEV (reference sequence). This CDR3 spans 15 amino acids. CDR3 sequence: CASSLLGGHTDTQYF. CDR3 bases: TGTGCCAGCAGTTTATTAGGGGGGCACACAGATACGCAGTATTTT.

This clonotype was counted between two and nine times. The rearrangement uses TRBV15 and TRBJ2-5; D is ambiguous. The length of the CDR3 is 15 residues. Trimming shortened V by 1 base and J by 0 bases, and 9 bases separated the two germline ends. Per the germline V gene, CDR1 is LNHNV and CDR2 is YYDKDF (reference sequence). CDR3 sequence: CATSRVGANQETQYF. In DNA, the CDR3 is TGTGCCACCAGCAGAGTTGGCGCGAACCAAGAGACCCAGTACTTC.